This TCR beta chain derives from a study of STAT5B mutations in CD4+ large granular lymphocyte leukemia. This was a survey-level run. Generated by immunoSEQ multiplex PCR, the TCRdb table keeps only in-frame clones and is missing some. The table includes under 40,000 clones, roughly 70% detected once. Between the trimmed V and J ends, which lost 3 bases and 0 bases, there was a span of 11 bases. The CDR3 has 15 amino acids. CDR1 is SGHAT and CDR2 is FQNNGV in the germline V gene. The genes are TRBV11-2 and TRBJ1-1; maybe TRBD1 (5 bases). This receptor was taken from a human donor in good health. The sample consisted of CD4+ T cells from blood buffy coats. The CDR3, as DNA: TGTGCCAGCAGCTTCGGGGGTATCATGAACACTGAAGCTTTCTTT. Residues: CASSFGGIMNTEAFF.